Below are 24 T cell receptor beta chains sequenced from a single sample in a study of post-analysis software for immune sequencing data. Study-level results: Controls had lower frequencies than patients of about five TRBV segments, which included TRBV5-6, TRBV5-1 and TRBV20-1.

Researchers reported that TCR beta cDNA libraries carried unique molecular identifiers. TCRdb analysed the PCR reads with MiXCR anew, one entry per CDR3 protein. The sample holds roughly 570,000 distinct CDR3 sequences, roughly 34% seen once. No antigen has been assigned to these receptors. The sequencing sample was made of blood. These receptors all come from a girl aged 2 to 17 with multiple sclerosis.

The J gene is TRBJ1-5, the V gene TRBV24-1, with 7 nucleotides matching TRBD1. CDR3 size: 15 residues. Per the germline V gene, CDR1 is KGHDR and CDR2 is SFDVKD. V was clipped by 3 bases and J by 2 bases; unmatched bases: 3. The CDR3 loop is CATSDTTGGNQPQHF. CDR3 nucleotide sequence: TGTGCCACCAGTGATACTACAGGGGGCAATCAGCCCCAGCATTTT.

This clonotype showed up just a few times. The chain uses TRBV6-1 and TRBJ1-4; 8 bases line up with TRBD1. With 1 base clipped from V and 6 bases from J, the junction kept 4 bases outside the gene matches. Germline V gene data show CDR1 as MNHNS and CDR2 as SASEGT. This CDR3 is 15 amino acids long. The CDR3 DNA follows: TGTGCCAGCAGTGAAGTCGACAGGGGAGATGAAAAACTGTTTTTT. Its protein is CASSEVDRGDEKLFF.

The rearrangement joins TRBV28 to TRBJ1-2; 7 bases are a match to TRBD1. The CDR3 covers 15 residues. The J segment lost 2 bases and the V segment lost 5 bases, leaving 8 bases of the junction unmatched. CDR1 MDHEN and CDR2 SYDVKM come from the germline V gene. CDR3 DNA: TGTGCCAGCAGTAATTCCAGGGGACAGAACTATGGCTACACCTTC. It is translated as CASSNSRGQNYGYTF.

This chain connects TRBV15 to TRBJ2-2; D unresolved. Looked up from germline, CDR1 is LNHNV and CDR2 is YYDKDF (reference sequence). Trimming stripped 8 bases from V and 3 bases from J, with 7 bases between. CDR3 length equals 12 residues. CDR3: CATATDTGELFF. In DNA form, the CDR3 reads TGTGCCACCGCGACGGACACCGGGGAGCTGTTTTTT.

The chain links TRBV5-1 to TRBJ1-1, with 7 nucleotides matching TRBD1. The CDR3 runs 18 residues. The trim removed 0 bases at V and 3 bases at J, leaving 14 bases unmatched. Germline lookup yields CDR1 SGHRS and CDR2 YFSETQ. CDR3 DNA: TGCGCCAGCAGCTTGGCCGGGGACAGTCTCTTATCTGACACTGAAGCTTTCTTT. This codes for CASSLAGDSLLSDTEAFF.

V and J are TRBV16 and TRBJ1-2; the D is unclear. The CDR3 sequence is 12 residues long. Germline values: CDR1 KGHSY, CDR2 FQNENV. The ends were cut back, 4 bases at V and 4 bases at J, with 7 bases in the middle. The DNA of the CDR3 is TGTGCCAGCAGCCCAGCGCTCTATGGCTACACCTTC. Translation: CASSPALYGYTF.

This clonotype appeared a few times. J is TRBJ2-5 and V is TRBV10-3, with TRBD2 matching 7 bases. The CDR3 is 13 amino acids. V was clipped by 10 bases and J by 4 bases; unmatched bases: 9. Germline CDR1 reads ENHRY; CDR2 reads SYGVKD. CDR3 loop: CATVRGDGETQYF. The CDR3 DNA reads TGTGCCACTGTCCGGGGGGATGGAGAGACCCAGTACTTC.

The chain is built from TRBV14 and TRBJ2-5; D may match TRBD1 or TRBD2 (5 bases each). The V gene's germline CDR1 is SGHDN and CDR2 FVKESK. With 2 bases removed from V and 2 bases from J, the gap between germline ends came to 12 bases. The length of the CDR3 is 15 residues. The CDR3 nucleotides read TGTGCCAGCAGCCAATGGACTGGGGGACAAGAGACCCAGTACTTC. It yields the protein CASSQWTGGQETQYF.

This rearrangement joins TRBV20-1 to TRBJ2-1; 7 bases agree with TRBD1. Germline loops: CDR1 DFQATT, CDR2 SNEGSKA (reference sequence). The J segment lost 0 bases and the V segment lost 5 bases, leaving 10 bases of the junction unmatched. There are 16 residues in the CDR3. This CDR3 reads CSAGRGQASSYNEQFF. The CDR3 DNA is TGCAGTGCTGGAAGAGGACAGGCTAGCTCCTACAATGAGCAGTTCTTC.

This clonotype was seen only a few times. V is TRBV6-5 and J is TRBJ1-2, with unresolved D. The CDR3 runs 16 residues. Germline CDR1 is MNHEY and CDR2 is SVGAGI. V was cut by 2 bases and J by 3 bases, with 16 bases left in between. The CDR3 protein is CASSYLRMGSHYGYTF. The CDR3 coding sequence is TGTGCCAGCAGTTACCTAAGAATGGGGTCTCACTATGGCTACACCTTC.

The chain recombines TRBV5-1 with TRBJ1-1; TRBD1 might be the D (5 bases). This CDR3 spans 14 amino acids. The germline V gene has CDR1 SGHRS and CDR2 YFSETQ. V dropped 0 bases and J dropped 5 bases, with 11 bases sitting between them. The DNA for the CDR3 is TGCGCCAGCAGCTTGGAGGCAGGGCGGACTGAAGCTTTCTTT. Amino acids: CASSLEAGRTEAFF.

This chain connects TRBV12-3 or TRBV12-4 to TRBJ1-2; TRBD1 matches 9 bases. The CDR3 sequence is 15 residues long. After removal of 5 bases from V and 4 bases from J, the junction contained 8 bases not matched to a gene. CDR3 residues: CASSPKGQGAYGYTF. As DNA, the CDR3 is TGTGCCAGCAGTCCCAAGGGACAGGGAGCCTATGGCTACACCTTC.

About this clonotype itself: The junction and the germline gene differ at one end; a read error may be behind it. The rearrangement links TRBV10-3 to TRBJ1-4; no clear D gene. The CDR3 is 14 amino acids. Germline loops: CDR1 ENHRY, CDR2 SYGVKD. The CDR3 protein is CAISESTVNEKRFF. The CDR3 DNA follows: TGTGCCATTAGTGAGTCAACCGTGAATGAAAAACGGTTTTTT.

J is TRBJ2-1 and V is TRBV6-1, with 11 bases fitting TRBD2. The CDR3 runs 16 residues. Trimming removed 4 bases from V and 5 bases from J; junction bases left unmatched: 7. Per germline, CDR1 MNHNS and CDR2 SASEGT. CDR3 sequence reads: CASSVVAGGLNNEQFF. CDR3 nucleotide sequence: TGTGCCAGCAGTGTAGTAGCGGGGGGGCTCAACAATGAGCAGTTCTTC.

The rearrangement joins TRBV6-2 or TRBV6-3 to TRBJ2-3; 7 bases fit TRBD2. Germline CDR1 and CDR2: MNHEY and SVGEGT. The length of the CDR3 is 15 residues. V trimming: 2 bases; J trimming: 1 base; junction bases outside the gene matches: 3. CDR3 sequence (DNA): TGTGCCAGCAGTTACGCGAGCGGGGGCACAGATACGCAGTATTTT. Residues: CASSYASGGTDTQYF.

This clonotype has only a few counts. The chain employs TRBV12-3 or TRBV12-4 and TRBJ2-6; 8 bases map to TRBD1. The CDR3 has 19 amino acids. V shed 0 bases and J 4 bases; nucleotides not matched to a gene: 11. DNA of the CDR3: TGTGCCAGCAGTTTAGCAAGGGGGGACAGGATCTCCGGGGCCAACGTCCTGACTTTC. Its protein is CASSLARGDRISGANVLTF.

V and J are TRBV20-1 and TRBJ1-4, with 11 bases aligning to TRBD1. The CDR3 extends over 13 amino acids. CDR1 and CDR2 from the germline V gene are DFQATT and SNEGSKA (reference sequence). The CDR3, as DNA: TGCAGGGACAGGGGGCGAGCTAATGAAAAACTGTTTTTT. Protein sequence: CRDRGRANEKLFF.

The rearrangement links TRBV5-1 to TRBJ2-7, with D possibly being TRBD1 or TRBD2 (5 bases each). The closer fit of TRBJ2-5 to the DNA end suggests the J call may be wrong. This CDR3 contains 15 residues. Looked up from germline, CDR1 is SGHRS and CDR2 is YFSETQ. CDR3 DNA sequence: TGCGCCAGCAGCTTGGCGGCCAGGGCGGGCGAGACCCAGTACTTC. Translation: CASSLAARAGETQYF.

This clonotype has a handful of counts. The chain couples TRBV7-7 to TRBJ2-3; 7 nucleotides match TRBD2. CDR1 is SSHAT and CDR2 is FNYEAQ in the germline V gene (reference sequence). The CDR3 runs 17 residues. V trimming: 1 base; J trimming: 1 base; junction bases outside the gene matches: 8. The CDR3 protein is CASSLVLGLAGTDTQYF. DNA of the CDR3: TGTGCCAGCAGCTTAGTTCTTGGGCTAGCGGGCACAGATACGCAGTATTTT. The whole variable domain, filled in from reference TRBV7-7 and TRBJ2-3, reads GAGVSQSPRYKVTKRGQDVTLRCDPISSHATLYWYQQALGQGPEFLTYFNYEAQPDKSGLPSDRFSAERPEGSISTLTIQRTEQRDSAMYRCASSLVLGLAGTDTQYFGPGTRLTVL.

There are a few counts of this clonotype. The chain joins TRBV20-1 to TRBJ2-1, with TRBD2 as a possible D gene (6 bases). This CDR3 has 11 amino acids. V was shortened by 0 bases and J by 12 bases, with 9 bases between the two germline ends. CDR1 and CDR2 from the germline V gene are DFQATT and SNEGSKA (reference sequence). In DNA, the CDR3 is TGCAGTGCTAGAGACCCGCGGGGGCAGTTCTTC. It codes for CSARDPRGQFF.

The rearrangement joins TRBV7-6 to TRBJ2-5; D is unclear. Germline CDR1 is SGHVS and CDR2 is FNYEAQ. Trimming cost V 0 bases and J 1 base, with 12 bases left between them. CDR3 size: 16 residues. CDR3 loop: CASSLAGTGPQETQYF. CDR3 nucleotides: TGTGCCAGCAGCTTAGCGGGAACGGGTCCCCAAGAGACCCAGTACTTC.

The chain employs TRBV3-1 and TRBJ2-7; possible D gene TRBD1, 5 bases. The CDR3 totals 11 residues. CDR1 and CDR2 (germline): LGHDT, YNNKEL (reference sequence). The ends were cut back, 6 bases at V and 10 bases at J, with 13 bases in the middle. Here the CDR3 reads CASRHDSTQYF. CDR3 coding DNA: TGTGCCAGCAGACATGACAGCACTCAGTACTTC.

This chain uses TRBV6-7 with TRBJ2-5; 12 bases are shared with TRBD2. TRBV6-7 has ORF status, its function being uncertain. This CDR3 comprises 20 residues. With 0 bases clipped from V and 1 base from J, the junction kept 12 bases outside the gene matches. The CDR3, as DNA: TGTGCCAGCAGTTACTCGATCCCGGCACCGACTAGCGGGGGCCAAGAGACCCAGTACTTC. It translates to CASSYSIPAPTSGGQETQYF.

This clonotype was seen a handful of times. The chain combines TRBV20-1 with TRBJ2-1; no definite D call. V was pared by 1 base and J by 4 bases, with 14 bases between. CDR1 DFQATT and CDR2 SNEGSKA come from the germline V gene (reference sequence). This CDR3 has 15 amino acids. CDR3 in DNA: TGCAGTGCTAGAGGCCGGCCGCCGACTTACAATGAGCAGTTCTTC. Amino acid sequence: CSARGRPPTYNEQFF.